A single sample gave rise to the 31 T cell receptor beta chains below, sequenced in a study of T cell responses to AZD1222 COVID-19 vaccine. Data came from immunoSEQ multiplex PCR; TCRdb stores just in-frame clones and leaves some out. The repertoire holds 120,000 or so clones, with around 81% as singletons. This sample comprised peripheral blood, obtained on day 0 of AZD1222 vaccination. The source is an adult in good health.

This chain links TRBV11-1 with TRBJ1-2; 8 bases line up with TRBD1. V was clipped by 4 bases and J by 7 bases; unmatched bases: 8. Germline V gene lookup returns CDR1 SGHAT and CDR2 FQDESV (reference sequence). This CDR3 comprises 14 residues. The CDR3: CASSYSGTGGGYTF. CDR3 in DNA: TGTGCCAGCAGCTACTCCGGGACAGGCGGTGGCTACACCTTC.

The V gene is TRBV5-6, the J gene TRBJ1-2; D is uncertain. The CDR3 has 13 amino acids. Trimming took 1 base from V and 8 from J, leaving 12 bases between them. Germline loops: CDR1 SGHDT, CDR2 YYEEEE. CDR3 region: CASSLSLSDGYTF. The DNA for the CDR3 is TGTGCCAGCAGCTTGAGTCTATCTGACGGCTACACCTTC.

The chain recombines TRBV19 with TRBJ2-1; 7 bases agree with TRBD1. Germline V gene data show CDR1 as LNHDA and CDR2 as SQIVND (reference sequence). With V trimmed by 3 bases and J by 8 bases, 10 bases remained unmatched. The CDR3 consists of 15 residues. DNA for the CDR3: TGTGCCAGTAGTATGGGGACAGCCCATCTCGATGAGCAGTTCTTC. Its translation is CASSMGTAHLDEQFF.

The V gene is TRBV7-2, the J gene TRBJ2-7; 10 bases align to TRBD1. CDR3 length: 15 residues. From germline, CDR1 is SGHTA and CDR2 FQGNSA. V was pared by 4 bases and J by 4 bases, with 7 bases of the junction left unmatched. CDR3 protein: CASSWGDRGGYEQYF. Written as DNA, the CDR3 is TGTGCCAGCAGCTGGGGGGACAGGGGAGGGTACGAGCAGTACTTC.

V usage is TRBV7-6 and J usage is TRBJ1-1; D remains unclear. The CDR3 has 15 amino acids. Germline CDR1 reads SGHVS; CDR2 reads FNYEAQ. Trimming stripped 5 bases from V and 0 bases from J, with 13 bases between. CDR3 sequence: CASSPTATMNTEAFF. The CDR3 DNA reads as TGTGCCAGCAGCCCTACAGCGACCATGAACACTGAAGCTTTCTTT.

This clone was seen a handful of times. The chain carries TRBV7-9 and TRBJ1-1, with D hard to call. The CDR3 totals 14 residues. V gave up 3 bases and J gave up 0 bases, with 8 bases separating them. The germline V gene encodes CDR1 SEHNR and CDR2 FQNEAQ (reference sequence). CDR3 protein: CASSLREMNTEAFF. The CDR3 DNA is TGTGCCAGCAGCTTGAGAGAAATGAACACTGAAGCTTTCTTT.

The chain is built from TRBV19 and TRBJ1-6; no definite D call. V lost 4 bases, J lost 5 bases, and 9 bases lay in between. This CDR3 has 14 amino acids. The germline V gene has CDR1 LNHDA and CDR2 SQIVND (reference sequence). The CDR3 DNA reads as TGTGCCAGTAGTAGCGGCTTCGATAATTCACCCCTCCACTTT. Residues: CASSSGFDNSPLHF.

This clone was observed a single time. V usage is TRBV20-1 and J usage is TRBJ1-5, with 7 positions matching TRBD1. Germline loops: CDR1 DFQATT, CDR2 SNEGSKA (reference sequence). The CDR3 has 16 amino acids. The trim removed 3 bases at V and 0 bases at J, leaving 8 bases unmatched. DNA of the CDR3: TGCAGTGCTAGTGACAGGGTGAGGGGTAGCAATCAGCCCCAGCATTTT. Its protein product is CSASDRVRGSNQPQHF.

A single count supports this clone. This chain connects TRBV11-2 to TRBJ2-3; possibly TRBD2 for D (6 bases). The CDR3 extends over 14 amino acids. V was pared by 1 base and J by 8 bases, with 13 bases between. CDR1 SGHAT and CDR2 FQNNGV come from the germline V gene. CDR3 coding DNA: TGTGCCAGCAGCTTAGTAGTGACGCGGGGTACGCAGTATTTT. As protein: CASSLVVTRGTQYF.

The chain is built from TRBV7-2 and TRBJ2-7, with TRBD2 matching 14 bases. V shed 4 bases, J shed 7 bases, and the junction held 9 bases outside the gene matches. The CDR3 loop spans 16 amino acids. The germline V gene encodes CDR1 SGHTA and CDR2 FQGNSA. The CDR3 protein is CASSSPGLAGVREQYF. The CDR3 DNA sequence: TGTGCCAGCAGCTCCCCGGGACTAGCGGGAGTTCGGGAGCAGTACTTC.

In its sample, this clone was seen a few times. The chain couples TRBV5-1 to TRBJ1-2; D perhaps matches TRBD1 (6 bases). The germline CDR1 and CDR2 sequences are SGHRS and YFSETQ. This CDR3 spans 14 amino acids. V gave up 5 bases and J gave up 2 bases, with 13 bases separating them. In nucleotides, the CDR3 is TGCGCCAGCAGACTTACAGGGTCCAACTATGGCTACACCTTC. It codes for CASRLTGSNYGYTF.

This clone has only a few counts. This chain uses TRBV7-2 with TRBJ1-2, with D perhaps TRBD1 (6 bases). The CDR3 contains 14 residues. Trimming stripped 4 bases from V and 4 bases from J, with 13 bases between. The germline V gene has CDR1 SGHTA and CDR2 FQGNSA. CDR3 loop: CASSSDTGTYGYTF. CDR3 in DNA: TGTGCCAGCAGCTCGGATACAGGGACCTATGGCTACACCTTC.

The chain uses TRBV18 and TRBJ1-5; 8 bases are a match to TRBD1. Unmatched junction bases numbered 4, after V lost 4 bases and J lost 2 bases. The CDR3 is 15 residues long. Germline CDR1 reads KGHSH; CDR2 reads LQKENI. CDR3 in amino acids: CASSRQTGGNQPQHF. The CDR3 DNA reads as TGTGCCAGCTCACGACAGACAGGGGGCAATCAGCCCCAGCATTTT.

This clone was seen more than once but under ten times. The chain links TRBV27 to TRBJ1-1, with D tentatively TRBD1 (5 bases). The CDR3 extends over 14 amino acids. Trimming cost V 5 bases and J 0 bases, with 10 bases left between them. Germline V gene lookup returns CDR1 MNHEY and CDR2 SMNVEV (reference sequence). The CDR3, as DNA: TGTGCCAGCAGTCCCACAGGCTTGAACACTGAAGCTTTCTTT. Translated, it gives CASSPTGLNTEAFF.

CDR3 loop: CASSQKVPNYGYTF. CDR3 in DNA: TGTGCCAGCAGCCAGAAAGTACCTAACTATGGCTACACCTTC. V usage is TRBV5-5 and J usage is TRBJ1-2; D call uncertain. Per the germline V gene, CDR1 is SGHKS and CDR2 is YYEKEE (reference sequence). CDR3 length: 14 amino acids. Trimming removed 4 bases at V and 0 bases at J, with 10 bases between.

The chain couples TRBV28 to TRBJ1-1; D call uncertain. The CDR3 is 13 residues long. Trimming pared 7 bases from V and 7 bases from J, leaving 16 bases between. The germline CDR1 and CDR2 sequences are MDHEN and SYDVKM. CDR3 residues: CASTLAAAFEAFF. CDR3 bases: TGTGCCAGCACCCTTGCCGCCGCCTTTGAAGCTTTCTTT.

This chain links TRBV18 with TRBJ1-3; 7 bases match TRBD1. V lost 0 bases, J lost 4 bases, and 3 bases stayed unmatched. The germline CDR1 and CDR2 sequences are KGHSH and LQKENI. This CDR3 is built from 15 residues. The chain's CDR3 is CASSPPGTDGNTIYF. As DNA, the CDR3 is TGTGCCAGCTCACCACCCGGGACAGACGGAAACACCATATATTTT.

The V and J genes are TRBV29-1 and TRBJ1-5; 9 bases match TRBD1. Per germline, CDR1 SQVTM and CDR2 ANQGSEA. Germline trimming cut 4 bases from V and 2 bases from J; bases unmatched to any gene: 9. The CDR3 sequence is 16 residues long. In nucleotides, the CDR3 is TGCAGCGTTGGTGGGGGACAGGGCTTGGGCAATCAGCCCCAGCATTTT. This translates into CSVGGGQGLGNQPQHF.

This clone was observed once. CDR3 sequence: CASSLFSGANVLTF. CDR3 bases: TGCGCCAGCAGCTTGTTTTCTGGGGCCAACGTCCTGACTTTC. V and J are TRBV5-1 and TRBJ2-6, with D unresolved. The CDR3 covers 14 residues. Germline CDR1 and CDR2: SGHRS and YFSETQ. Trimming took off 1 base at V and 1 base at J, with 3 bases between the two ends.

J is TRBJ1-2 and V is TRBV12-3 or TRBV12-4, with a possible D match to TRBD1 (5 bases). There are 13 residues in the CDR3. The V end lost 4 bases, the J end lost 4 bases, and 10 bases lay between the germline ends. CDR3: CASSWGLAYGYTF. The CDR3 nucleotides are TGTGCCAGCAGTTGGGGCTTAGCCTATGGCTACACCTTC.

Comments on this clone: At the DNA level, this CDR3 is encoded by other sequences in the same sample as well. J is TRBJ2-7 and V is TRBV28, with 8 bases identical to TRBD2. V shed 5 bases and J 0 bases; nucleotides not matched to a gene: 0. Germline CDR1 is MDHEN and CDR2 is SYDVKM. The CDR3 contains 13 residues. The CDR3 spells CASSSGSSYEQYF. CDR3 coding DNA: TGTGCCAGCAGTAGCGGGAGCTCCTACGAGCAGTACTTC.

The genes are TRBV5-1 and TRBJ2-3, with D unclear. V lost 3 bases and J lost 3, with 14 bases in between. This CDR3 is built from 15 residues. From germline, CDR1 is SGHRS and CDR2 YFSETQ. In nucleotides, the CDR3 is TGCGCCAGCAGCTCGACTTTCGCCGGGACAGATACGCAGTATTTT. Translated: CASSSTFAGTDTQYF.

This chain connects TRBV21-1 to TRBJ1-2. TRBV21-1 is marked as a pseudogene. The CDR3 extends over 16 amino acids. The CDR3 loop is CASSNVQLDFNYGYTF. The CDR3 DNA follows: TGTGCCAGCAGCAATGTACAGCTAGACTTTAACTATGGCTACACCTTC.

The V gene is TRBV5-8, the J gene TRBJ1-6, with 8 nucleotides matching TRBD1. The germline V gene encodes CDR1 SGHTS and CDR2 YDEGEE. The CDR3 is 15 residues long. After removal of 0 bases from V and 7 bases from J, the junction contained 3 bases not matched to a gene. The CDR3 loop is CASSLGGTGNSPLHF. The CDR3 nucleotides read TGTGCCAGCAGCTTGGGCGGGACAGGAAATTCACCCCTCCACTTT.

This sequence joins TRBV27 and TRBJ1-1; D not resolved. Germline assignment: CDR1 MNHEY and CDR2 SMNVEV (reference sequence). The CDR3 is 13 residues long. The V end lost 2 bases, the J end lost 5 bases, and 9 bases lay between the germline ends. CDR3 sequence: CASSLEFRTEAFF. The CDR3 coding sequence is TGTGCCAGCAGTTTAGAATTTCGGACTGAAGCTTTCTTT.

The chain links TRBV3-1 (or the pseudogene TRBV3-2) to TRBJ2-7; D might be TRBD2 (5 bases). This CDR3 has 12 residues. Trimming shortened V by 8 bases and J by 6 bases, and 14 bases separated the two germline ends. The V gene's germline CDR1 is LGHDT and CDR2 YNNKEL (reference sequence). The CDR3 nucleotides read TGTGCCAGCGGCGGGCCCGGCCTCGAGCAGTACTTC. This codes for CASGGPGLEQYF.

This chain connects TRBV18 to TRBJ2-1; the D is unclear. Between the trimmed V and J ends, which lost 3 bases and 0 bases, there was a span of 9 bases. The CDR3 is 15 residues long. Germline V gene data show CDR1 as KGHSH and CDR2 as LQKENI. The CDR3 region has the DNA TGTGCCAGCTCACCGGCGGACCACTCCTACAATGAGCAGTTCTTC. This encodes CASSPADHSYNEQFF. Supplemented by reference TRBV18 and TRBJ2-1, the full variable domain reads NAGVMQNPRHLVRRRGQEARLRCSPMKGHSHVYWYRQLPEEGLKFMVYLQKENIIDESGMPKERFSAEFPKEGPSILRIQQVVRGDSAAYFCASSPADHSYNEQFFGPGTRLTVL.

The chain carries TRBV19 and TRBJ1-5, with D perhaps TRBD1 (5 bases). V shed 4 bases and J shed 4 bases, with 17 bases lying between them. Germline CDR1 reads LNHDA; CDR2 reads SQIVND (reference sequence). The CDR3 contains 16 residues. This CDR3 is CASSTSAGGRNQPQHF. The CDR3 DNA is TGTGCCAGTAGTACAAGCGCCGGGGGAAGAAATCAGCCCCAGCATTTT.

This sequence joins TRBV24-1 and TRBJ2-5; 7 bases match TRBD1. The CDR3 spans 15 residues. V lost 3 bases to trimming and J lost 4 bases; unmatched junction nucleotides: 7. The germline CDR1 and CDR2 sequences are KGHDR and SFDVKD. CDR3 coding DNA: TGTGCCACCAGTGATGGGACAGAGGTCCGAGAGACCCAGTACTTC. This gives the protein CATSDGTEVRETQYF.

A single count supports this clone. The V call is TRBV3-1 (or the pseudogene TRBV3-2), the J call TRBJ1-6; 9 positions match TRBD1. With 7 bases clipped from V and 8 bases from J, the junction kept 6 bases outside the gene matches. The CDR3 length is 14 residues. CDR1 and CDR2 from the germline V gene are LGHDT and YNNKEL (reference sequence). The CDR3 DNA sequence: TGTGCCAGCACGAACAGGGGGCCTGATTCACCCCTCCACTTT. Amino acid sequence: CASTNRGPDSPLHF.

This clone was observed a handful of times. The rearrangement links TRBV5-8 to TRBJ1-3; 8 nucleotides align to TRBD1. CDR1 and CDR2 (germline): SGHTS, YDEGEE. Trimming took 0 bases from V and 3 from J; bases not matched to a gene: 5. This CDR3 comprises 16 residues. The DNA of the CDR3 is TGTGCCAGCAGCTTGGGGACCGGGACAGGTGGAAACACCATATATTTT. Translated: CASSLGTGTGGNTIYF.